The present T cell receptor (beta chain) was sequenced within a study of T cell responses to AZD1222 COVID-19 vaccine. Of note for this clone: Its target is unknown.

TCRdb keeps only in-frame clones here, not all; method: immunoSEQ multiplex PCR. In the table there are over 65,000 clones, around nine tenths of which are singletons. V lost 3 bases, J lost 3 bases, and 8 bases stayed unmatched. Looked up from germline, CDR1 is LGHDT and CDR2 is YNNKEL (reference sequence). The CDR3 runs 18 residues. Study results and caveats: White British ancestry dominated among donors, who included more females, and clonal diversity was possibly underestimated. Repertoires were obtained solely post-peak T cell response. Unmutated regions of variants are reportedly targeted by nearly half of spike-specific TCRs. At baseline, seropositivity was found in only a handful of AZD1222 recipients.

The receptor was derived from an adult who received the AZD1222 COVID-19 vaccine. The chain couples TRBV3-1 (or the pseudogene TRBV3-2) to TRBJ2-3; 14 nucleotides align to TRBD2. Sequenced here: peripheral blood, sampled 28 days after the second AZD1222 dose. The CDR3 is CASSHLGTSGSRTDTQYF. CDR3 nucleotide sequence: TGTGCCAGCAGCCACCTAGGGACTAGCGGGAGCCGAACAGATACGCAGTATTTT.